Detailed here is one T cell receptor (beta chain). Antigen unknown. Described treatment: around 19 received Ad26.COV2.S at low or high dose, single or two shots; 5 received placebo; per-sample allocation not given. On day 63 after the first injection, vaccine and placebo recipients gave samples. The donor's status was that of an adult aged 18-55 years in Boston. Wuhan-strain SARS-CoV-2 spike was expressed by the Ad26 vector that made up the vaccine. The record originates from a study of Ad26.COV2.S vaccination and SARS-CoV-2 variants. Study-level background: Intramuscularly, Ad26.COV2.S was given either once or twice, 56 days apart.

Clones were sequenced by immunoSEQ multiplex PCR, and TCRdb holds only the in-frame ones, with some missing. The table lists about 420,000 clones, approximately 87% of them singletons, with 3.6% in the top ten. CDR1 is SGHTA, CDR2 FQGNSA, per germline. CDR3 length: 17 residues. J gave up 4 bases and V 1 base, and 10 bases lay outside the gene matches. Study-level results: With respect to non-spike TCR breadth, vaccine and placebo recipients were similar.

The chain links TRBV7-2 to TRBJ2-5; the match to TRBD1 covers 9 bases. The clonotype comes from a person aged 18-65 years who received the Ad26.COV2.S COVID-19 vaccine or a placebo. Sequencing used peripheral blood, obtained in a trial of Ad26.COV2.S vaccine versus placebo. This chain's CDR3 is CASSLDPPGQGLETQYF. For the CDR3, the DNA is TGTGCCAGCAGCTTAGACCCCCCGGGACAGGGTTTAGAGACCCAGTACTTC.